These 18 T cell receptor beta chains originate from one sample sequenced in a study of monozygotic twins with inflammatory bowel disease. TCRdb re-called the 5' RACE reads, yielding one record per CDR3 amino acid sequence without DNA. The repertoire table contains 200,000 to 250,000 distinct CDR3 sequences. Sequencing was performed on blood. These receptors came from a human donor with ulcerative colitis or Crohn's disease, or a healthy co-twin of an affected twin (not recorded which).

The chain recombines TRBV2 with TRBJ2-6. CDR3 size: 12 residues. CDR1 is SNHLY, CDR2 FYNNEI, per germline. The CDR3 here is CARDSGANVLTF.

The chain carries TRBV5-6 and TRBJ2-6; the D gene TCRdb calls, TRBD1, cannot be checked with no DNA. Germline V gene data show CDR1 as SGHDT and CDR2 as YYEEEE. The CDR3 spans 18 residues. The chain's CDR3 is CASSLGGGASSGANVLTF.

V and J are TRBV29-1 and TRBJ2-7; TCRdb names TRBD1, which stays unverified in the absence of DNA. The germline gives CDR1 SQVTM, CDR2 ANQGSEA. This CDR3 is 12 amino acids long. The CDR3 here is CSVWGTSYEQYF.

This chain connects TRBV28 to TRBJ1-6. Germline V gene data show CDR1 as MDHEN and CDR2 as SYDVKM. This CDR3 is built from 14 residues. The CDR3 loop reads CASSLVVYNSPLHF. The whole variable domain, remainder taken from reference TRBV28 and TRBJ1-6, is DVKVTQSSRYLVKRTGEKVFLECVQDMDHENMFWYRQDPGLGLRLIYFSYDVKMKEKGDIPEGYSVSREKKERFSLILESASTNQTSMYLCASSLVVYNSPLHFGNGTRLTVT.

The chain combines TRBV18 with TRBJ2-5. The germline V gene encodes CDR1 KGHSH and CDR2 LQKENI. This CDR3 has 13 amino acids. The CDR3 region is CASSPSAQETQYF. Using reference TRBV18 and TRBJ2-5 for the parts outside the CDR3, the full variable domain is NAGVMQNPRHLVRRRGQEARLRCSPMKGHSHVYWYRQLPEEGLKFMVYLQKENIIDESGMPKERFSAEFPKEGPSILRIQQVVRGDSAAYFCASSPSAQETQYFGPGTRLLVL.

This chain connects TRBV6-2 or TRBV6-3 to TRBJ2-3; the D call from TCRdb, TRBD2, cannot be confirmed without DNA. The CDR3 is 15 amino acids. CDR1 MNHEY and CDR2 SVGEGT come from the germline V gene. The CDR3 spells CASLSGRAPTDTQYF.

This CDR3 reads CASSLSPPETQYF. This chain uses TRBV12-3 or TRBV12-4 with TRBJ2-5; TCRdb returns TRBD2, unconfirmable since there is no DNA. This CDR3 is built from 13 residues.

This chain uses TRBV12-3 or TRBV12-4 with TRBJ2-2. The CDR3 runs to 18 residues. CDR3 amino acids: CASSFSGGRVFNTGELFF.

The genes are TRBV28 and TRBJ1-2. The CDR3 spans 14 residues. CDR1 is MDHEN and CDR2 is SYDVKM in the germline V gene. CDR3 sequence reads: CASSYTRSDYGYTF.

The chain combines TRBV28 with TRBJ2-3. From germline, CDR1 is MDHEN and CDR2 SYDVKM. The CDR3 spans 15 residues. The CDR3 loop is CASSFGRVSTDTQYF. Combining the CDR3 with reference TRBV28 and TRBJ2-3 gives the whole variable domain DVKVTQSSRYLVKRTGEKVFLECVQDMDHENMFWYRQDPGLGLRLIYFSYDVKMKEKGDIPEGYSVSREKKERFSLILESASTNQTSMYLCASSFGRVSTDTQYFGPGTRLTVL.

The chain recombines TRBV11-2 with TRBJ2-1; TCRdb lists TRBD2, though no DNA is available to test this call. The CDR3 contains 19 residues. Germline-derived CDR1 and CDR2 are SGHAT and FQNNGV. CDR3 residues: CASSSVGGAPGGSYNEQFF.

The chain uses TRBV19 and TRBJ2-2; the D call of TRBD1 rests on TCRdb alone, since no DNA is present to check it. CDR1 is LNHDA, CDR2 SQIVND, per germline (reference sequence). CDR3 length equals 16 residues. This CDR3 reads CASSTETGMNTGELFF.

CDR3 sequence reads: CASSLRINLSGEQFF. V is TRBV5-1 and J is TRBJ2-1; TCRdb gives TRBD1 as the D gene, but with no DNA this cannot be confirmed. Germline-derived CDR1 and CDR2 are SGHRS and YFSETQ. The CDR3 loop spans 15 amino acids.

The chain links TRBV5-1 to TRBJ2-3; absent DNA, TCRdb's TRBD2 call cannot be checked. Germline-derived CDR1 and CDR2 are SGHRS and YFSETQ. This CDR3 has 17 amino acids. The CDR3 protein is CASSPTLLAGGGDTQYF.

This chain joins TRBV6-1 and TRBJ2-1; the TCRdb D gene call, TRBD2, has no DNA to confirm it. The germline gives CDR1 MNHNS, CDR2 SASEGT. The CDR3 spans 15 residues. This chain's CDR3 is CASAISGSLYNEQFF.

The chain couples TRBV18 to TRBJ2-1; no DNA is available, so the TRBD1 call from TCRdb remains unchecked. The V gene's germline CDR1 is KGHSH and CDR2 LQKENI. This CDR3 region has 16 residues. CDR3 amino acids: CASSPPGGARYNEQFF.

The chain joins TRBV5-4 to TRBJ2-6; TCRdb proposes TRBD1, but this gene call is untestable without DNA. The CDR3 contains 17 residues. Germline lookup yields CDR1 SGHNT and CDR2 YYREEE (reference sequence). The CDR3 protein is CASSHAWGLGGANVLTF.

The chain recombines TRBV4-3 with TRBJ1-1. The V gene's germline CDR1 is LGHNA and CDR2 YSLEER. The CDR3 sequence is 15 residues long. The CDR3 region is CASSQDRALNTEAFF.